The 25 T cell receptor beta chains in this list originate from one sample, sequenced in a study of cytomegalovirus exposure and HLA in healthy donors. The PCR had 60 Vbeta and 13 Jbeta primers. Measured with immunoSEQ multiplex PCR; TCRdb has only the in-frame clones, and not every one. The table lists about 91,000 clones. The specimen sequenced was PBMCs. The receptors were gathered from a woman in her twenties or thirties in good health and CMV-seronegative.

V is TRBV11-3 and J is TRBJ2-3, with D possibly matching TRBD2 (5 bases). Germline-derived CDR1 and CDR2 are SGHNT and YENEEA. Between the trimmed V and J ends, which lost 4 bases and 2 bases, there was a span of 13 bases. CDR3 length: 15 residues. The CDR3 DNA sequence: TGTGCCAGCAGCTCTAGGACTGGAAACACAGATACGCAGTATTTT. This translates into CASSSRTGNTDTQYF. Drawing the rest from reference TRBV11-3 and TRBJ2-3, the complete variable domain is EAGVVQSPRYKIIEKKQPVAFWCNPISGHNTLYWYLQNLGQGPELLIRYENEEAVDDSQLPKDRFSAERLKGVDSTLKIQPAELGDSAVYLCASSSRTGNTDTQYFGPGTRLTVL.

CDR3 region: CSVEAFGPETQYF. The CDR3 DNA follows: TGCAGCGTTGAAGCCTTTGGGCCAGAGACCCAGTACTTC. This rearrangement joins TRBV29-1 to TRBJ2-5; D uncertain. From germline, CDR1 is SQVTM and CDR2 ANQGSEA. The CDR3 has 13 amino acids. V lost 1 base to trimming and J lost 4 bases, with 10 bases between them.

This sequence joins TRBV7-9 and TRBJ2-1; 9 bases match TRBD1. V shed 4 bases, J shed 3 bases, and the junction held 7 bases outside the gene matches. This CDR3 has 16 residues. Germline V gene data show CDR1 as SEHNR and CDR2 as FQNEAQ (reference sequence). The CDR3 region has the DNA TGTGCCAGCAGCTCACAGGGGGCGAAGGACTACAATGAGCAGTTCTTC. Residues: CASSSQGAKDYNEQFF.

This rearrangement joins TRBV5-4 to TRBJ1-1; 10 bases line up with TRBD1. This CDR3 has 16 residues. Germline values: CDR1 SGHNT, CDR2 YYREEE (reference sequence). The trim removed 4 bases at V and 0 bases at J, leaving 6 bases unmatched. The DNA for the CDR3 is TGTGCCAGCAGCCAGGCGACAGGGGGCCTGAACACTGAAGCTTTCTTT. Translating gives CASSQATGGLNTEAFF.

This sequence joins TRBV11-2 and TRBJ2-2; 7 bases match TRBD1. The CDR3 is 16 residues long. CDR1 and CDR2 (germline): SGHAT, FQNNGV. V shed 1 base, J shed 6 bases, and the junction held 8 bases outside the gene matches. DNA of the CDR3: TGTGCCAGCAGCTTAGTCCACCAGGGGGTAGCCGGGGAGCTGTTTTTT. It codes for CASSLVHQGVAGELFF. Using reference TRBV11-2 and TRBJ2-2 for the parts outside the CDR3, the full variable domain is EAGVAQSPRYKIIEKRQSVAFWCNPISGHATLYWYQQILGQGPKLLIQFQNNGVVDDSQLPKDRFSAERLKGVDSTLKIQPAKLEDSAVYLCASSLVHQGVAGELFFGEGSRLTVL.

The CDR3, as DNA: TGTGCCAGCAGCCAGTTTCCCCGCAGGAGCAATCAGCCCCAGCATTTT. Translated: CASSQFPRRSNQPQHF. The genes are TRBV4-2 and TRBJ1-5, with D unclear. Trimming removed 3 bases at V and 1 base at J, with 13 bases between. Germline V gene sequence: CDR1 LGHNA, CDR2 YNFKEQ. The CDR3 is 16 amino acids.

This chain links TRBV5-1 with TRBJ2-1, with a possible D match to TRBD1 (6 bases). Germline CDR1 SGHRS, CDR2 YFSETQ. Trimming removed 0 bases from V and 0 bases from J, with 7 bases in between. CDR3 length equals 15 residues. Here the CDR3 reads CASSLVQGSYNEQFF. CDR3 DNA sequence: TGCGCCAGCAGCTTGGTACAGGGCTCCTACAATGAGCAGTTCTTC.

This chain uses TRBV21-1 with TRBJ1-1; the table calls TRBD1, which could not be checked here. TRBV21-1 is an annotated pseudogene. The CDR3 is made up of 13 amino acids. Written as DNA, the CDR3 is TGTGCCAGCCAGGGGCCGTGGAGAGTCGAAGCTTTCTTT. Amino acid sequence: CASQGPWRVEAFF.

The chain uses TRBV27 and TRBJ2-7, with 9 bases aligning to TRBD2. The CDR3 runs 15 residues. V was pared by 3 bases and J by 4 bases, with 7 bases of the junction left unmatched. Germline V gene lookup returns CDR1 MNHEY and CDR2 SMNVEV (reference sequence). CDR3 residues: CASSLGSGGRYEQYF. Written as DNA, the CDR3 is TGTGCCAGCAGTTTGGGCAGCGGGGGGAGGTACGAGCAGTACTTC.

This chain links TRBV28 with TRBJ2-5, with D possibly being TRBD1 (6 bases). The CDR3 sequence is 13 residues long. V lost 3 bases to trimming and J lost 4 bases, with 9 bases between them. CDR1 and CDR2 from the germline V gene are MDHEN and SYDVKM. CDR3 loop: CASSLGDTETQYF. The CDR3 DNA follows: TGTGCCAGCAGTTTGGGGGACACAGAGACCCAGTACTTC.

CDR3 loop: CASSVASGGAVGELFF. The CDR3 DNA is TGTGCCAGCAGCGTAGCAAGCGGGGGGGCGGTCGGGGAGCTGTTTTTT. The genes are TRBV9 and TRBJ2-2; TRBD2 aligns across 10 bases. The CDR3 consists of 16 residues. Germline V gene sequence: CDR1 SGDLS, CDR2 YYNGEE. V gave up 0 bases and J gave up 7 bases; unmatched junction bases: 6.

The CDR3 bases are TGCGCCAGCAGCGCTATACCCAGAGGGGGCACGCCCGGGGAGCTGTTTTTT. Protein product: CASSAIPRGGTPGELFF. The V call is TRBV5-1, the J call TRBJ2-2; 7 nucleotides match TRBD1. J was trimmed by 6 bases and V by 4 bases; bases with no gene match: 15. The CDR3 is 17 amino acids. Germline-derived CDR1 and CDR2 are SGHRS and YFSETQ.

The chain couples TRBV19 to TRBJ2-5; no clear D gene. The J call may be in error: the DNA end matches TRBJ2-7 better. CDR3 length: 10 amino acids. The germline V gene has CDR1 LNHDA and CDR2 SQIVND (reference sequence). The CDR3 protein is CASSSYEQYF. Written as DNA, the CDR3 is TGTGCCAGTAGTTCTTACGAGCAGTACTTC.

The rearrangement uses TRBV19 and TRBJ2-1; no reliable D call. Between the trimmed V and J ends, which lost 5 bases and 1 base, there was a span of 3 bases. The CDR3 totals 12 residues. Germline CDR1 reads LNHDA; CDR2 reads SQIVND (reference sequence). DNA for the CDR3: TGTGCCAGTAGTCGTTCCTACAATGAGCAGTTCTTC. This translates into CASSRSYNEQFF.

The V gene is TRBV9, the J gene TRBJ2-1; 9 bases are a match to TRBD2. CDR3 size: 17 residues. Germline values: CDR1 SGDLS, CDR2 YYNGEE. After removal of 3 bases from V and 4 bases from J, the junction contained 11 bases not matched to a gene. The CDR3 spells CASSEGLRLAVYNEQFF. For the CDR3, the DNA is TGTGCCAGCAGCGAGGGTCTTCGACTAGCGGTTTACAATGAGCAGTTCTTC.

As DNA, the CDR3 is TGTGCCAGCAGTCGAGTCGGGACAGGTGACACCGGGGAGCTGTTTTTT. Its protein is CASSRVGTGDTGELFF. The chain employs TRBV2 and TRBJ2-2, with 8 nucleotides matching TRBD1. The CDR3 length is 16 residues. The V and J ends lost 5 bases and 3 bases, in that order; junction bases with no gene match: 8. CDR1 and CDR2 (germline): SNHLY, FYNNEI.

A remark on this clone: A read error may produce the germline difference seen at one junction end. V is TRBV6-1 and J is TRBJ1-5; D might be TRBD1 (6 bases). This CDR3 has 16 residues. Germline CDR1 and CDR2: MNHNS and SASEGT. The CDR3 bases are TGTGCCAGCAGTAAAGCCACAGGGATTAGCAATCAGCCCCAGCATTTT. Its translation is CASSKATGISNQPQHF.

This chain links TRBV29-1 with TRBJ2-1; the match to TRBD1 covers 7 bases. The CDR3 loop spans 10 amino acids. Trimming cost V 5 bases and J 10 bases; bases outside gene matches: 2. From germline, CDR1 is SQVTM and CDR2 ANQGSEA. This CDR3 is CSVKTGEQFF. CDR3 bases: TGCAGCGTTAAGACAGGGGAGCAGTTCTTC.

The V call is TRBV27, the J call TRBJ2-3; D not certain. V was cut by 6 bases and J by 2 bases, with 12 bases left in between. The CDR3 runs to 14 residues. Germline values: CDR1 MNHEY, CDR2 SMNVEV (reference sequence). DNA of the CDR3: TGTGCCAGCAGGTTGGGCTTATACACAGATACGCAGTATTTT. Its translation is CASRLGLYTDTQYF.

On this clone itself: One end of the junction does not line up with germline, which may come from a read error. Additional DNA sequences in this sample encode the identical CDR3. This rearrangement joins TRBV6-5 to TRBJ1-5; D remains unclear. The V gene's germline CDR1 is MNHEY and CDR2 SVGAGI. The CDR3 is 15 residues long. CDR3 in amino acids: CASSYSWQGNQPQHF. Here the CDR3 DNA reads TGTGCCAGCAGCTACTCGTGGCAGGGCAATCAGCCCCAGCATTTT.

This chain uses TRBV19 with TRBJ1-2, with 7 bases aligning to TRBD1. The CDR3 contains 15 residues. Germline V CDR1 and CDR2: LNHDA, SQIVND (reference sequence). The V segment lost 7 bases and the J segment 8 bases; nucleotides outside the gene matches: 16. This CDR3 reads CASIPNDDRARGYTF. In DNA, the CDR3 is TGTGCCAGTATCCCTAATGATGACAGGGCGAGGGGCTACACCTTC. Drawing the rest from reference TRBV19 and TRBJ1-2, the complete variable domain is DGGITQSPKYLFRKEGQNVTLSCEQNLNHDAMYWYRQDPGQGLRLIYYSQIVNDFQKGDIAEGYSVSREKKESFPLTVTSAQKNPTAFYLCASIPNDDRARGYTFGSGTRLTVV.

The chain is built from TRBV6-6 and TRBJ2-5, with D maybe TRBD1 (6 bases). The J call may be incorrect, as the DNA end agrees better with TRBJ2-7. The germline V gene has CDR1 MNHNY and CDR2 SVGAGI (reference sequence). This CDR3 contains 13 residues. CDR3 DNA: TGTGCCAGCAGTTACCAGACAGGTCGCGAGCAGTACTTC. This sequence encodes CASSYQTGREQYF.

J is TRBJ1-3 and V is TRBV19, with a possible D match to TRBD1 (6 bases). Germline loops: CDR1 LNHDA, CDR2 SQIVND (reference sequence). Trimming left V 9 bases short and J 5 bases short, with 14 bases between. This CDR3 spans 13 amino acids. CDR3: CASTGQGRNTIYF. The DNA of the CDR3 is TGTGCCAGCACGGGGCAGGGGCGAAACACCATATATTTT.

This chain connects TRBV5-1 to TRBJ1-1; D uncertain. The CDR3 contains 15 residues. CDR1 is SGHRS and CDR2 is YFSETQ in the germline V gene. V dropped 3 bases and J dropped 1 base, with 13 bases sitting between them. The CDR3 here is CASSSSQTGNTEAFF. The CDR3 DNA follows: TGCGCCAGCAGCTCGTCGCAGACGGGGAACACTGAAGCTTTCTTT.

The rearrangement links TRBV4-1 to TRBJ1-2; TRBD1 matches at 8 bases. The CDR3 is 16 amino acids. Per germline, CDR1 MGHRA and CDR2 YSYEKL. J lost 6 bases, V lost 0 bases, and 9 bases had no gene match. The CDR3 DNA reads as TGCGCCAGCAGCCAAGAGCGGGTGACAGGGGCGAATGGCTACACCTTC. This codes for CASSQERVTGANGYTF.